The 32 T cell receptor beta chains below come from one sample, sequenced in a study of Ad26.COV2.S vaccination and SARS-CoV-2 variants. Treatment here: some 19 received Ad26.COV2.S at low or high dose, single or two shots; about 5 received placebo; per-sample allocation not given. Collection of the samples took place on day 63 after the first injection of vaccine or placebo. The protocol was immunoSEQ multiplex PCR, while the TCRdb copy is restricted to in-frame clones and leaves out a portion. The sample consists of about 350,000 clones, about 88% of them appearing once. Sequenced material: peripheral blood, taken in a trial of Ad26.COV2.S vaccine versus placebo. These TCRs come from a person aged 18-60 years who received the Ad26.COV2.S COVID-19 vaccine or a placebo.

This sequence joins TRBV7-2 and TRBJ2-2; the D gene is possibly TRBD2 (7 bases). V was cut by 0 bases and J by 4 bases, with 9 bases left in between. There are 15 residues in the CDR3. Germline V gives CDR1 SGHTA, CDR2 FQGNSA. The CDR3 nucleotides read TGTGCCAGCAGCTTAGCGGGGGGGCCCACCGGGGAGCTGTTTTTT. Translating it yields CASSLAGGPTGELFF.

This CDR3 is CASSQTGIEQFF. The CDR3 DNA follows: TGTGCCAGCAGCCAGACGGGTATTGAGCAGTTCTTC. The rearrangement joins TRBV4-2 to TRBJ2-1; D is undetermined. The CDR3 is 12 amino acids. Germline CDR1 and CDR2: LGHNA and YNFKEQ. Trimming pared 3 bases from V and 9 bases from J, leaving 9 bases between.

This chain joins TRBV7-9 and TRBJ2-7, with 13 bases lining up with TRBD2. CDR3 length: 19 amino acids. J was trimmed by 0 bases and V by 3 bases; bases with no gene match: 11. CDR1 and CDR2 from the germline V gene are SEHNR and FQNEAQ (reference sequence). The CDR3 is CASSFLNRRTSGSSYEQYF. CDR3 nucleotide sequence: TGTGCCAGCAGCTTTCTGAACCGCCGGACTAGCGGGAGCTCCTACGAGCAGTACTTC.

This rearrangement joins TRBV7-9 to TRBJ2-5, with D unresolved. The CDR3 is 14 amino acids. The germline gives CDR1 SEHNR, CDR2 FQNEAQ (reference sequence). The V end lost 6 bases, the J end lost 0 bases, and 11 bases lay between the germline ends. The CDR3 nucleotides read TGTGCCAGCAGGGCCGTGGGCCACCAAGAGACCCAGTACTTC. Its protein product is CASRAVGHQETQYF.

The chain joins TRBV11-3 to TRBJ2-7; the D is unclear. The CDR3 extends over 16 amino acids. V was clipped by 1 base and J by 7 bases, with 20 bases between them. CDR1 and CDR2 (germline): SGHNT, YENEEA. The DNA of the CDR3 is TGTGCCAGCAGCTTAGGAATTGGCAAGGGTAAAACGGAGCAGTACTTC. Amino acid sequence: CASSLGIGKGKTEQYF.

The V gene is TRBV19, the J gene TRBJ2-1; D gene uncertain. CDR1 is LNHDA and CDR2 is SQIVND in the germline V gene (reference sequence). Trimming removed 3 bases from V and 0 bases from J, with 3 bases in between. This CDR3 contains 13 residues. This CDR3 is CASSITSYNEQFF. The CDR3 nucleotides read TGTGCCAGTAGTATTACCTCCTACAATGAGCAGTTCTTC. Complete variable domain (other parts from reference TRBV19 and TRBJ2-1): DGGITQSPKYLFRKEGQNVTLSCEQNLNHDAMYWYRQDPGQGLRLIYYSQIVNDFQKGDIAEGYSVSREKKESFPLTVTSAQKNPTAFYLCASSITSYNEQFFGPGTRLTVL.

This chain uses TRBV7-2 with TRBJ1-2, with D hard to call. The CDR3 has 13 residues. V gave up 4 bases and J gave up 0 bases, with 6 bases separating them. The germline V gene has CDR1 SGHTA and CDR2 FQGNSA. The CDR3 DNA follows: TGTGCCAGCAGCTCTCAAGCTAACTATGGCTACACCTTC. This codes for CASSSQANYGYTF.

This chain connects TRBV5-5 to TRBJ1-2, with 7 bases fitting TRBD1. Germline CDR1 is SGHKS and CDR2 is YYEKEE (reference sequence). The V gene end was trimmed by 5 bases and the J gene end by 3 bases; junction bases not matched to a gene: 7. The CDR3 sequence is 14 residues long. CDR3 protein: CASSPGQVYYGYTF. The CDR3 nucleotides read TGTGCCAGCAGTCCTGGACAGGTATACTATGGCTACACCTTC.

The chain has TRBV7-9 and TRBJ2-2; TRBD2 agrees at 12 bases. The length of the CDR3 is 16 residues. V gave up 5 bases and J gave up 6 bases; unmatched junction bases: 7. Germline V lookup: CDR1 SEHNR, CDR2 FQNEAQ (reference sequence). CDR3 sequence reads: CASSILAGGWAGELFF. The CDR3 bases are TGTGCCAGCAGCATACTAGCGGGGGGCTGGGCCGGGGAGCTGTTTTTT.

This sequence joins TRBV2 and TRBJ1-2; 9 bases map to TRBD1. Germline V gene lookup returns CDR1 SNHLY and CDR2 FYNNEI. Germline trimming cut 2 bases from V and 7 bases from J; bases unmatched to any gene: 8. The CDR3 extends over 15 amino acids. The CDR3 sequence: CASSEWTGDWSGYTF. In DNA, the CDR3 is TGTGCCAGCAGTGAATGGACAGGGGATTGGTCTGGCTACACCTTC.

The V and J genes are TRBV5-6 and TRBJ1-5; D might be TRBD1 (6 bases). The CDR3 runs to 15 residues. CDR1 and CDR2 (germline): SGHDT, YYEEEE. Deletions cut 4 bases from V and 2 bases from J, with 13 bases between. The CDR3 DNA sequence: TGTGCCAGCAGCCGCGGAGGGGGAGGCAATCAGCCCCAGCATTTT. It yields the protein CASSRGGGGNQPQHF.

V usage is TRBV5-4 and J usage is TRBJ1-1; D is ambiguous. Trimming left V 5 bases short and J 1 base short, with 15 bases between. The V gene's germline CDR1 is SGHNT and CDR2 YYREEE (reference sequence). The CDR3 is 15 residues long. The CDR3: CASRREEWGNTEAFF. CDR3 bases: TGTGCCAGCAGAAGAGAGGAGTGGGGGAACACTGAAGCTTTCTTT.

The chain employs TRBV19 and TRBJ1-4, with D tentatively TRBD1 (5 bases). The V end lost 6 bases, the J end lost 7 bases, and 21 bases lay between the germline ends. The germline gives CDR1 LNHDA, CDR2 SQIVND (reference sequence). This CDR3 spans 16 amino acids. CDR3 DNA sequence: TGTGCCAGTAGCCTCACGGGCCAGGGTAGTTCTGAAAAACTGTTTTTT. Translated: CASSLTGQGSSEKLFF.

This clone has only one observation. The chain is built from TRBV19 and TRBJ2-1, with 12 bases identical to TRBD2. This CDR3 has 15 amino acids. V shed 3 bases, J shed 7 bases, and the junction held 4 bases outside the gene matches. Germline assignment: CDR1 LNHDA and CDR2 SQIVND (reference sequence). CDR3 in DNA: TGTGCCAGTAGTATCACTAGCGGGAGGTTGAATGAGCAGTTCTTC. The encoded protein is CASSITSGRLNEQFF.

The CDR3 coding sequence is TGTGCCAGCAGTTACGCGACAGGGGGCGGCTGGGCCAACGTCCTGACTTTC. Translated: CASSYATGGGWANVLTF. The gene calls are TRBV27 and TRBJ2-6; 10 bases align to TRBD1. V was pared by 4 bases and J by 5 bases, with 8 bases of the junction left unmatched. The germline V gene has CDR1 MNHEY and CDR2 SMNVEV (reference sequence). The CDR3 spans 17 residues.

CDR3 in DNA: TGTGCCAGCGGACAAGGGATCTACGAGCAGTACTTC. As protein: CASGQGIYEQYF. This chain uses TRBV28 with TRBJ2-7, with D perhaps TRBD1 (5 bases). This CDR3 region has 12 residues. V dropped 8 bases and J dropped 3 bases, with 11 bases sitting between them. Germline assignment: CDR1 MDHEN and CDR2 SYDVKM.

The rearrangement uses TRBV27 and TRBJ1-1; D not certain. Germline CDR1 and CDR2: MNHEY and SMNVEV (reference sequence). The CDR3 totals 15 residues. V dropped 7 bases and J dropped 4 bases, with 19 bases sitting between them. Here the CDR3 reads CASTPTLGMGTEAFF. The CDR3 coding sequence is TGTGCCAGCACCCCAACCTTAGGGATGGGCACTGAAGCTTTCTTT.

The CDR3 coding sequence is TGTGCCAGCAGCTTGGGGGACAGAGATTATGGCTACACCTTC. This gives the protein CASSLGDRDYGYTF. The chain recombines TRBV5-6 with TRBJ1-2, with TRBD1 matching over 7 bases. This CDR3 region has 14 residues. With V trimmed by 0 bases and J by 5 bases, 4 bases remained unmatched. The germline CDR1 and CDR2 sequences are SGHDT and YYEEEE.

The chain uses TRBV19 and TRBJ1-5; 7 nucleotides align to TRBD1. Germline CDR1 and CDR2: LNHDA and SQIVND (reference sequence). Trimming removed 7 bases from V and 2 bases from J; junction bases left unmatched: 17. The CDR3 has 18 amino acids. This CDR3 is CASTTGAYGLYGNQPQHF. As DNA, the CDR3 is TGTGCCAGTACAACAGGGGCGTACGGGCTTTATGGCAATCAGCCCCAGCATTTT.

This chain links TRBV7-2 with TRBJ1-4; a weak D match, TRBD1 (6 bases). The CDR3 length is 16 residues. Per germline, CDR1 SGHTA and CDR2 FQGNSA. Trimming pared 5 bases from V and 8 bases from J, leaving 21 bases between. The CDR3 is CASSLTRGRPGEKLFF. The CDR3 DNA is TGTGCCAGCAGCCTCACCAGGGGACGACCAGGCGAAAAACTGTTTTTT.

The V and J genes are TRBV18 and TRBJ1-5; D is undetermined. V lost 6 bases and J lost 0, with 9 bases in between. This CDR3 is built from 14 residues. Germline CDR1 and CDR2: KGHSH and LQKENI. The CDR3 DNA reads TGTGCCAGCTCGCAAGGGAATAGCAATCAGCCCCAGCATTTT. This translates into CASSQGNSNQPQHF.

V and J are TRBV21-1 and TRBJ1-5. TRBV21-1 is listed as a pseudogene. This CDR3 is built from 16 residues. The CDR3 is CANLGGRYARWQPQHF. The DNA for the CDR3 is TGTGCCAACCTAGGGGGGCGATATGCCCGTTGGCAGCCCCAGCATTTT.

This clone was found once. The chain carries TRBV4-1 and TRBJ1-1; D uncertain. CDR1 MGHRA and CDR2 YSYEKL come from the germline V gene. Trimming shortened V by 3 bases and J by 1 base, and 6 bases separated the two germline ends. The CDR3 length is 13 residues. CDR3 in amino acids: CASSHPENTEAFF. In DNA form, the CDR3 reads TGCGCCAGCAGCCACCCTGAGAACACTGAAGCTTTCTTT.

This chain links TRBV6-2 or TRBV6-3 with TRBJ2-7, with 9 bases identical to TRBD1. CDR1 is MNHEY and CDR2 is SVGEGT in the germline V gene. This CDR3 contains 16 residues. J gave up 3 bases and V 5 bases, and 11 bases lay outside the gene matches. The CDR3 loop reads CASSQSGTGTGYEQYF. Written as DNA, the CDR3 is TGTGCCAGCAGTCAATCCGGGACAGGGACCGGCTACGAGCAGTACTTC.

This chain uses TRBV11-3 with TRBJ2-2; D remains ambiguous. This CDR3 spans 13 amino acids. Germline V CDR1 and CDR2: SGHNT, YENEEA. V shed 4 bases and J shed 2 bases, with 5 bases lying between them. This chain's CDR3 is CASSSTNTGELFF. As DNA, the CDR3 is TGTGCCAGCAGCTCCACCAACACCGGGGAGCTGTTTTTT.

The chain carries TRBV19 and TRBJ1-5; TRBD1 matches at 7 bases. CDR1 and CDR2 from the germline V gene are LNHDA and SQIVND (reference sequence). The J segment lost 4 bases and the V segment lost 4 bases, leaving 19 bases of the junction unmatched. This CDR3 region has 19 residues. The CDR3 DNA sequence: TGTGCCAGTAGTAGTCCCGGAACAGGGGCCTTCCCTTTTAATCAGCCCCAGCATTTT. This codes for CASSSPGTGAFPFNQPQHF.

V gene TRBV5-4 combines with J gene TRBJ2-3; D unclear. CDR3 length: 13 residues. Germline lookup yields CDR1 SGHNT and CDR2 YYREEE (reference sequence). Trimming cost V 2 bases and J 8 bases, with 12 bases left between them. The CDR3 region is CASSLSGPGTQYF. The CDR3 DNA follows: TGTGCCAGCAGCTTATCCGGTCCGGGTACGCAGTATTTT.

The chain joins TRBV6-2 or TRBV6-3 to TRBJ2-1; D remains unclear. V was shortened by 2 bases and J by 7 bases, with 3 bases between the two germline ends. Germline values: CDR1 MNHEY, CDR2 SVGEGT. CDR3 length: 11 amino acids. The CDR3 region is CASSYPNEQFF. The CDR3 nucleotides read TGTGCCAGCAGTTACCCGAATGAGCAGTTCTTC.

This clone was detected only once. The CDR3 nucleotides are TGTGCCAGCAGCGCAGGGTGGGGGACTCGGGATGAGCAGTTCTTC. Translating gives CASSAGWGTRDEQFF. This chain joins TRBV9 and TRBJ2-1; weak D call: TRBD2 (6 bases). V was cut by 3 bases and J by 8 bases, with 18 bases left in between. This CDR3 spans 15 amino acids. Germline V gene data show CDR1 as SGDLS and CDR2 as YYNGEE.

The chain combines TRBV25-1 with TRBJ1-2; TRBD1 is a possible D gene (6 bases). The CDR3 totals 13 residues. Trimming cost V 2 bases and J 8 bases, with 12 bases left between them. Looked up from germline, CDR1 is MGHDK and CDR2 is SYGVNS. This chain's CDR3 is CASSEGGDNGYTF. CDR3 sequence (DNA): TGTGCCAGCAGTGAAGGAGGGGACAACGGCTACACCTTC.

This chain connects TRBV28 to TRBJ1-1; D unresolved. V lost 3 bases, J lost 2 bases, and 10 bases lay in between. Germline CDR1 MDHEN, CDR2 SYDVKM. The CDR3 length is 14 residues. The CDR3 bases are TGTGCCAGCAGTTTGTCTAGGTTCAACACTGAAGCTTTCTTT. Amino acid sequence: CASSLSRFNTEAFF.

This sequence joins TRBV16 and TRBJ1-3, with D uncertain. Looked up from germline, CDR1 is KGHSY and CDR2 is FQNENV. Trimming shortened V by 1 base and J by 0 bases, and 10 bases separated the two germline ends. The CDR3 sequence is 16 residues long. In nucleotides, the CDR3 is TGTGCCAGCAGCCAATTGGCAGACTTCTCTGGAAACACCATATATTTT. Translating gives CASSQLADFSGNTIYF.